This T cell receptor (beta chain) was obtained from a study of CD4 T cells in relation to SARS-CoV-2 and coronaviruses. Overall study: After nine to eleven days of antigen culture, PBMC TCR beta CDR3s were sequenced. The negative reference was HIV-1 Nef peptide pool or peptide-free culture. The HLA restriction of the shared crossreactive spike epitopes was mapped.

The repertoire was sequenced with immunoSEQ multiplex PCR; TCRdb's copy has only in-frame clones and lacks some. Here the sample spans some 29,000 clones, about 79% being singletons. CD4+ T cells from unexposed donors were obtained before the COVID-19 pandemic (2011-2018). Isolation of CD4+ T cells took place after around eleven days in culture. PBMCs were plated at a few million per well in IL-2-containing medium. Points on this clone: Antigen unknown.

CDR1 and CDR2 from the germline V gene are MGHRA and YSYEKL. The CDR3 runs to 17 residues. V shed 6 bases, J shed 1 base, and the junction held 11 bases outside the gene matches. This clonotype originated in a human donor in good health. The source material was CD4+ T cells from PBMCs, cultured in vitro. The chain employs TRBV4-1 and TRBJ2-1; 8 bases match TRBD1. In DNA form, the CDR3 reads TGCGCCAGCAGTTCAGACCCCAGGGGGCCTTCCTACAATGAGCAGTTCTTC. It translates to CASSSDPRGPSYNEQFF.